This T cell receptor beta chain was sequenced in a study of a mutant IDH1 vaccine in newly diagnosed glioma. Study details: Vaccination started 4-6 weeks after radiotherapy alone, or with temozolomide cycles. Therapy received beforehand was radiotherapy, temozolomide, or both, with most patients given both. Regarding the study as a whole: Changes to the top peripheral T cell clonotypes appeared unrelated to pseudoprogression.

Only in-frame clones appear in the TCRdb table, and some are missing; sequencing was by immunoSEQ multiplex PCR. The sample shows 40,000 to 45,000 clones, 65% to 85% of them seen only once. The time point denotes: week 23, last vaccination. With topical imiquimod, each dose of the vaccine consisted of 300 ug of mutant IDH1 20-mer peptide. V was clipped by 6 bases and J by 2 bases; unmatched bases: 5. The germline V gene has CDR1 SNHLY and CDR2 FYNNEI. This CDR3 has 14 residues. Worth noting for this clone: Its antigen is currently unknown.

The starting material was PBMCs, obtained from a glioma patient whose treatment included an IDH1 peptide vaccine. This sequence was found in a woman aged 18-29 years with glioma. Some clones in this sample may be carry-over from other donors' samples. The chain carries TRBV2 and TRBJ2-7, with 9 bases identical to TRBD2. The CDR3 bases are TGTGCCAGCAGATTCCGACTAGCGGCCTACGAGCAGTACTTC. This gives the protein CASRFRLAAYEQYF.